Each of the 28 T cell receptor beta chains below was sequenced from the same sample in a study of glioma-infiltrating T cells after dendritic cell vaccination. The assay was immunoSEQ multiplex PCR, and TCRdb's table has in-frame clones only and misses some. The sample records 20,000 or so clones, around 92% being singletons. Time point noted: after dendritic cell vaccination, including at tumor progression/relapse. The source was blood, collected after dendritic cell vaccination. The receptors stem from a human donor with glioblastoma.

CDR3 sequence reads: CASSSRQGRDYEQYF. In DNA, the CDR3 is TGTGCCAGCAGCTCCCGGCAGGGGAGAGACTACGAGCAGTACTTC. The chain couples TRBV7-2 to TRBJ2-7; weak D call: TRBD1 (6 bases). The CDR3 is made up of 15 amino acids. Trimming removed 4 bases from V and 3 bases from J, with 16 bases in between. Germline V gene sequence: CDR1 SGHTA, CDR2 FQGNSA.

Only a few counts were recorded for this clone. V is TRBV30 and J is TRBJ1-5, with no clear D. The CDR3 contains 13 residues. Germline loops: CDR1 GTSNPN, CDR2 SVGIG (reference sequence). Between the trimmed V and J ends, which lost 2 bases and 1 base, there was a span of 6 bases. The CDR3 coding sequence is TGTGCCTGGAGTCGGGGAAGCAATCAGCCCCAGCATTTT. Its translation is CAWSRGSNQPQHF.

The chain recombines TRBV5-1 with TRBJ1-1; a possible D gene is TRBD1 (6 bases). Per germline, CDR1 SGHRS and CDR2 YFSETQ. Trimming removed 3 bases at V and 1 base at J, with 13 bases between. The length of the CDR3 is 15 residues. CDR3 region: CASSWTGGQNTEAFF. CDR3 bases: TGCGCCAGCAGCTGGACTGGGGGACAGAACACTGAAGCTTTCTTT.

The chain couples TRBV19 to TRBJ2-4, with TRBD2 matching over 10 bases. The CDR3 has 14 residues. In germline, CDR1 is LNHDA, CDR2 SQIVND (reference sequence). Germline trimming cut 6 bases from V and 6 bases from J; bases unmatched to any gene: 5. Written as DNA, the CDR3 is TGTGCCAGTAGACTAGCGGGGCCTCGAAACATTCAGTACTTC. Translated, it gives CASRLAGPRNIQYF.

The V and J genes are TRBV5-5 and TRBJ2-7; D is possibly TRBD1 (5 bases). With 4 bases removed from V and 5 bases from J, the gap between germline ends came to 7 bases. Germline V gives CDR1 SGHKS, CDR2 YYEKEE (reference sequence). This CDR3 region has 11 residues. The CDR3, as DNA: TGTGCCAGCAGCCCCAGGGACGAGCAGTACTTC. Encoded protein: CASSPRDEQYF.

This chain uses TRBV7-2 with TRBJ1-2, with D possibly TRBD1 on 5 matching bases. The germline V and J ends were trimmed by 2 bases and 2 bases, with 15 bases remaining between them. The CDR3 totals 16 residues. Germline CDR1 is SGHTA and CDR2 is FQGNSA. The CDR3 DNA sequence: TGTGCCAGCAGCTTAAGGGCGGCAGGGCTCAACTATGGCTACACCTTC. Its protein product is CASSLRAAGLNYGYTF.

By proportion, this clone is large (0.1 to 1%). The chain combines TRBV11-2 with TRBJ2-7, with TRBD2 matching 8 bases. Trimming removed 4 bases from V and 0 bases from J; junction bases left unmatched: 11. The CDR3 is made up of 17 amino acids. The germline V gene has CDR1 SGHAT and CDR2 FQNNGV. The CDR3 region has the DNA TGTGCCAGCAGCTCGTCCCGGGGGGGCTCAAGCTCCTACGAGCAGTACTTC. It is translated as CASSSSRGGSSSYEQYF.

The chain carries TRBV5-1 and TRBJ2-1, with 12 bases identical to TRBD2. The CDR3 consists of 15 residues. Germline CDR1 is SGHRS and CDR2 is YFSETQ. V shed 3 bases and J 4 bases; nucleotides not matched to a gene: 2. The CDR3 DNA reads as TGCGCCAGCAGCTCGACTAGCGGGAGATACAATGAGCAGTTCTTC. Translation gives CASSSTSGRYNEQFF.

J is TRBJ1-1 and V is TRBV7-9; D perhaps matches TRBD1 (6 bases). V gave up 1 base and J gave up 1 base, with 13 bases separating them. The CDR3 has 16 residues. CDR1 and CDR2 (germline): SEHNR, FQNEAQ (reference sequence). The CDR3 DNA reads TGTGCCAGCAGCTTAGGGATACAGGGTTGGAACACTGAAGCTTTCTTT. Its translation: CASSLGIQGWNTEAFF.

The V and J genes are TRBV7-9 and TRBJ1-2; possibly TRBD1 for D (5 bases). CDR1 and CDR2 from the germline V gene are SEHNR and FQNEAQ (reference sequence). The CDR3 consists of 15 residues. V dropped 5 bases and J dropped 8 bases, with 21 bases sitting between them. The CDR3: CASSNEVGRLEGYTF. CDR3 DNA: TGTGCCAGCAGCAATGAAGTGGGGCGCCTCGAAGGCTACACCTTC.

The chain carries TRBV5-1 and TRBJ2-5, with D tentatively TRBD1 (5 bases). CDR1 is SGHRS and CDR2 is YFSETQ in the germline V gene. Deletions cut 1 base from V and 3 bases from J, with 7 bases between. CDR3 size: 13 residues. In nucleotides, the CDR3 is TGCGCCAGCAGCTTGCAAGGGGAAGAGACCCAGTACTTC. Residues: CASSLQGEETQYF.

The chain has TRBV19 and TRBJ1-4; D gene uncertain. Germline CDR1 is LNHDA and CDR2 is SQIVND (reference sequence). V lost 3 bases to trimming and J lost 4 bases, with 15 bases between them. CDR3 length: 16 residues. CDR3 sequence reads: CASSMGQVSGNEKLFF. The CDR3 DNA follows: TGTGCCAGTAGTATGGGCCAGGTTTCCGGTAATGAAAAACTGTTTTTT.

CDR3 DNA sequence: TGCGCCAGCAGCTTGACAGGGACCAATCAGCCCCAGCATTTT. It specifies CASSLTGTNQPQHF. The rearrangement uses TRBV5-1 and TRBJ1-5, with a weak D call TRBD1 (6 bases). Trimming pared 1 base from V and 3 bases from J, leaving 8 bases between. CDR1 SGHRS and CDR2 YFSETQ come from the germline V gene. The CDR3 is made up of 14 amino acids.

This rearrangement joins TRBV27 to TRBJ2-5; D not certain. The J call is in doubt because the DNA end fits TRBJ2-7 better. Germline CDR1 and CDR2: MNHEY and SMNVEV (reference sequence). The length of the CDR3 is 15 residues. In DNA form, the CDR3 reads TGTGCCAGCAGTTCCGCTGGAGCTGAGACCTACGAGCAGTACTTC. Protein product: CASSSAGAETYEQYF.

The genes are TRBV4-2 and TRBJ2-1, with a weak D call TRBD2 (6 bases). V lost 4 bases and J lost 0, with 16 bases in between. The V gene's germline CDR1 is LGHNA and CDR2 YNFKEQ. This CDR3 comprises 17 residues. CDR3 sequence (DNA): TGTGCCAGCAGCCCCGCGGGACTCTCGAGCTCCTACAATGAGCAGTTCTTC. Translating gives CASSPAGLSSSYNEQFF.

This chain connects TRBV30 to TRBJ1-5; D is unclear. V was pared by 4 bases and J by 6 bases, with 19 bases between. There are 15 residues in the CDR3. Germline V gene lookup returns CDR1 GTSNPN and CDR2 SVGIG (reference sequence). In DNA form, the CDR3 reads TGTGCCTGGAAACCCACCCCAGCGGTGGGTCAGCCCCAGCATTTT. The encoded protein is CAWKPTPAVGQPQHF.

The chain carries TRBV11-2 and TRBJ2-7, with 10 bases lining up with TRBD1. V was clipped by 1 base and J by 1 base; unmatched bases: 7. The CDR3 length is 17 residues. Germline V gene data show CDR1 as SGHAT and CDR2 as FQNNGV. The CDR3 region has the DNA TGTGCCAGCAGCTTAGGGACAGGGGGACCCTATTCCTACGAGCAGTACTTC. It is translated as CASSLGTGGPYSYEQYF.

The rearrangement joins TRBV4-1 to TRBJ2-7; weak D call: TRBD2 (6 bases). Germline values: CDR1 MGHRA, CDR2 YSYEKL. V was pared by 2 bases and J by 2 bases, with 13 bases between. The CDR3 runs to 15 residues. The DNA of the CDR3 is TGCGCCAGCAGCCAATCCGGGACGGGAGCCTACGAGCAGTACTTC. This translates into CASSQSGTGAYEQYF.

The rearrangement joins TRBV7-2 to TRBJ2-1, with no clear D. Germline CDR1 reads SGHTA; CDR2 reads FQGNSA. There are 15 residues in the CDR3. V gave up 1 base and J gave up 4 bases, with 11 bases separating them. The CDR3 nucleotides read TGTGCCAGCAGCTTAGGAGGTCCCAAATACAATGAGCAGTTCTTC. Amino acid sequence: CASSLGGPKYNEQFF.

This rearrangement joins TRBV5-6 to TRBJ2-2; 7 bases agree with TRBD1. Germline V CDR1 and CDR2: SGHDT, YYEEEE. Trimming removed 4 bases from V and 5 bases from J; junction bases left unmatched: 11. The CDR3 runs to 16 residues. The CDR3 nucleotides read TGTGCCAGCAGCCGACCTCGGGACAGTATAACCGGGGAGCTGTTTTTT. Its translation: CASSRPRDSITGELFF.

This sequence joins TRBV30 and TRBJ1-3, with D tentatively TRBD1 (5 bases). Germline-derived CDR1 and CDR2 are GTSNPN and SVGIG (reference sequence). V lost 8 bases to trimming and J lost 0 bases, with 14 bases between them. The CDR3 covers 14 residues. Here the CDR3 reads CAHSSGGSGNTIYF. CDR3 bases: TGTGCCCACTCGTCGGGGGGCTCTGGAAACACCATATATTTT.

CDR3 protein: CASSQEQSNQPQHF. DNA of the CDR3: TGCGCCAGCAGCCAAGAACAAAGCAATCAGCCCCAGCATTTT. The V call is TRBV4-1, the J call TRBJ1-5; no firm D call. The ends were cut back, 0 bases at V and 1 base at J, with 4 bases in the middle. Germline V gives CDR1 MGHRA, CDR2 YSYEKL. The CDR3 length is 14 residues.

This chain uses TRBV7-8 with TRBJ2-2, with 7 bases aligning to TRBD1. Trimming took 6 bases from V and 4 from J; bases not matched to a gene: 5. The length of the CDR3 is 14 residues. Germline CDR1 is SGHVS and CDR2 is FQNEAQ. The CDR3 bases are TGTGCCAGCAGATTCACAGGGGCCACCGGGGAGCTGTTTTTT. Translated, it gives CASRFTGATGELFF.

As DNA, the CDR3 is TGTGCCAGCAAACAGGAACCGAACACTGAAGCTTTCTTT. This codes for CASKQEPNTEAFF. The V gene is TRBV5-4, the J gene TRBJ1-1; D might be TRBD1 (5 bases). Deletions cut 6 bases from V and 1 base from J, with 10 bases between. From germline, CDR1 is SGHNT and CDR2 YYREEE (reference sequence). CDR3 length equals 13 residues.

The chain combines TRBV25-1 with TRBJ2-5; D not certain. V shed 1 base and J shed 1 base, with 7 bases lying between them. The CDR3 is 14 residues long. Germline CDR1 and CDR2: MGHDK and SYGVNS. This CDR3 is CASSEFGGQETQYF. The CDR3 DNA reads TGTGCCAGCAGTGAATTCGGTGGCCAAGAGACCCAGTACTTC.

The count of this clone is one. This chain links TRBV7-6 with TRBJ2-7; D is uncertain. The CDR3 runs 16 residues. Germline V gives CDR1 SGHVS, CDR2 FNYEAQ. Trimming removed 3 bases from V and 6 bases from J, with 21 bases in between. The CDR3 sequence is CASSLTEFFPRVEQYF. The CDR3 coding sequence is TGTGCCAGCAGCTTGACGGAGTTCTTCCCCCGAGTCGAGCAGTACTTC.

In its sample, this clone was seen once. V is TRBV7-9 and J is TRBJ2-3; D gene ambiguous. V was cut by 8 bases and J by 0 bases, with 3 bases left in between. The CDR3 consists of 11 residues. Germline CDR1 SEHNR, CDR2 FQNEAQ (reference sequence). In nucleotides, the CDR3 is TGTGCCAGCCCTAGCACAGATACGCAGTATTTT. This gives the protein CASPSTDTQYF.

This sequence joins TRBV10-1 and TRBJ1-2; TRBD1 matches 7 bases. Trimming removed 2 bases from V and 4 bases from J; junction bases left unmatched: 4. Germline CDR1 WNHNN, CDR2 SYGVQD (reference sequence). This CDR3 has 14 amino acids. The CDR3 loop is CASSETGQPYGYTF. The CDR3 DNA sequence: TGCGCCAGCAGTGAGACGGGACAGCCCTATGGCTACACCTTC.